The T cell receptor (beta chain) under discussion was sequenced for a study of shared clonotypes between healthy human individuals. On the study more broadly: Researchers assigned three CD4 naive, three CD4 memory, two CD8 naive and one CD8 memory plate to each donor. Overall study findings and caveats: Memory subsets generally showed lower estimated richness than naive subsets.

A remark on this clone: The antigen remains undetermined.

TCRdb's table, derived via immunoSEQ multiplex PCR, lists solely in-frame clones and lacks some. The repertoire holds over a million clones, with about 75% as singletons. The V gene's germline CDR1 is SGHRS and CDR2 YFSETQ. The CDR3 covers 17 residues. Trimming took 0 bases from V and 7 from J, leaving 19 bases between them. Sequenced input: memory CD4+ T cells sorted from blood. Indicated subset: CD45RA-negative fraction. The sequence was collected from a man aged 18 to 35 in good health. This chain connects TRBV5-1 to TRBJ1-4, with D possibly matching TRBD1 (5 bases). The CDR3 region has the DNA TGCGCCAGCAGCTTGGCAAATTTTGGGGCTATCGGTGAAAAACTGTTTTTT. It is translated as CASSLANFGAIGEKLFF.